A single sample is the source of the 22 T cell receptor beta chains below, sequenced in a study of cytomegalovirus exposure and HLA in healthy donors. The PCR had 60 Vbeta and 13 Jbeta primers. Libraries were prepared by immunoSEQ multiplex PCR; TCRdb keeps only in-frame clonotypes and omits some of them. The profile shows about 150,000 clones, about 75% of them singletons. The sample consisted of PBMCs. Receptor source: a man between 60 and 75 years old in good health and CMV-seronegative.

CDR3 sequence (DNA): TGTGCCAGCAGTGCCGGCGGGGGCAATCAGCCCCAGCATTTT. Protein product: CASSAGGGNQPQHF. The genes are TRBV28 and TRBJ1-5; no firm D call. CDR1 and CDR2 (germline): MDHEN, SYDVKM. The length of the CDR3 is 14 residues. Between the trimmed V and J ends, which lost 5 bases and 2 bases, there was a span of 10 bases.

The V and J genes are TRBV4-1 and TRBJ2-7, with D perhaps matching TRBD2 (6 bases). The CDR3 runs to 11 residues. V lost 3 bases to trimming and J lost 6 bases, with 6 bases between them. Germline CDR1 reads MGHRA; CDR2 reads YSYEKL. CDR3 loop: CASSHGGEQYF. DNA of the CDR3: TGCGCCAGCAGCCACGGGGGCGAGCAGTACTTC.

V is TRBV7-9 and J is TRBJ1-1; D is possibly TRBD1 (6 bases). Trimming removed 2 bases from V and 2 bases from J, with 12 bases in between. The CDR3 has 15 residues. Germline V gene data show CDR1 as SEHNR and CDR2 as FQNEAQ (reference sequence). This CDR3 is CASSLRTGLNTEAFF. In DNA, the CDR3 is TGTGCCAGCAGCTTAAGAACAGGGCTTAACACTGAAGCTTTCTTT.

The chain combines TRBV20-1 with TRBJ2-7, with D possibly being TRBD2 (5 bases). Germline CDR1 is DFQATT and CDR2 is SNEGSKA (reference sequence). Trimming pared 5 bases from V and 7 bases from J, leaving 9 bases between. The CDR3 sequence is 10 residues long. The CDR3: CSAVTREQYF. Written as DNA, the CDR3 is TGCAGTGCTGTAACTAGAGAGCAGTACTTC.

J is TRBJ1-1 and V is TRBV30; perhaps TRBD1 as D (5 bases). Trimming removed 7 bases at V and 5 bases at J, with 11 bases between. The CDR3 totals 11 residues. Germline CDR1 GTSNPN, CDR2 SVGIG (reference sequence). The CDR3 DNA reads TGTGCCTCCCAAGGGGTGACTGAAGCTTTCTTT. Residues: CASQGVTEAFF.

V is TRBV27 and J is TRBJ1-4; 7 bases match TRBD1. Germline V gene sequence: CDR1 MNHEY, CDR2 SMNVEV (reference sequence). This CDR3 region has 14 residues. With V trimmed by 6 bases and J by 7 bases, 8 bases remained unmatched. Written as DNA, the CDR3 is TGTGCCAGCAGGAAAGGACAGGTCGGTGAAAAACTGTTTTTT. Its protein product is CASRKGQVGEKLFF.

The chain combines TRBV30 with TRBJ2-1; 8 bases fit TRBD1. The CDR3 totals 15 residues. J was trimmed by 6 bases and V by 3 bases; bases with no gene match: 10. Germline-derived CDR1 and CDR2 are GTSNPN and SVGIG (reference sequence). CDR3 nucleotide sequence: TGTGCCTGGAGCAGCGGACAGGGTGGAAGCAATGAGCAGTTCTTC. As protein: CAWSSGQGGSNEQFF.

This clone was picked up a small number of times. The chain has TRBV4-2 and TRBJ2-7, with D possibly TRBD1 on 5 matching bases. The germline gives CDR1 LGHNA, CDR2 YNFKEQ. V was cut by 2 bases and J by 3 bases, with 23 bases left in between. CDR3 length: 18 amino acids. CDR3 DNA: TGTGCCAGCAGCCAATCCTCTTATGGAAAGGGGTCTTTCTACGAGCAGTACTTC. It translates to CASSQSSYGKGSFYEQYF.

The chain couples TRBV5-4 to TRBJ2-3, with a weak D call TRBD2 (5 bases). Trimming stripped 0 bases from V and 3 bases from J, with 8 bases between. The germline V gene encodes CDR1 SGHNT and CDR2 YYREEE (reference sequence). The CDR3 is 14 amino acids. DNA for the CDR3: TGTGCCAGCAGCTTGGAATGGGAGACAGATACGCAGTATTTT. It translates to CASSLEWETDTQYF.

CDR3 coding DNA: TGTGCCAGCAGTGAATCGGGGGGGTCTAATGAAAAACTGTTTTTT. Amino acids: CASSESGGSNEKLFF. The chain joins TRBV25-1 to TRBJ1-4, with D possibly being TRBD1 (5 bases). Looked up from germline, CDR1 is MGHDK and CDR2 is SYGVNS. With 1 base removed from V and 3 bases from J, the gap between germline ends came to 9 bases. The length of the CDR3 is 15 residues.

The chain links TRBV6-5 to TRBJ2-2, with D hard to call. The V and J ends lost 5 bases and 6 bases respectively, with 16 bases between them. Looked up from germline, CDR1 is MNHEY and CDR2 is SVGAGI. This CDR3 spans 15 amino acids. The CDR3 DNA sequence: TGTGCCAGCAGTACCCAAGGAGAGAGGTCCGGGGAGCTGTTTTTT. Translating gives CASSTQGERSGELFF.

The V call is TRBV28, the J call TRBJ1-4; D is perhaps TRBD1 (6 bases). Trimming left V 8 bases short and J 3 bases short, with 13 bases between. Germline CDR1 reads MDHEN; CDR2 reads SYDVKM. The CDR3 contains 14 residues. CDR3 nucleotide sequence: TGTGCCAGCGGGGAGGGGGGCGCTAATGAAAAACTGTTTTTT. Its translation: CASGEGGANEKLFF. The full variable domain, in which reference TRBV28 and TRBJ1-4 provide the parts outside the CDR3, is DVKVTQSSRYLVKRTGEKVFLECVQDMDHENMFWYRQDPGLGLRLIYFSYDVKMKEKGDIPEGYSVSREKKERFSLILESASTNQTSMYLCASGEGGANEKLFFGSGTQLSVL.

The table lists this clone with a few counts. The rearrangement links TRBV28 to TRBJ1-1; D not certain. With 5 bases removed from V and 7 bases from J, the gap between germline ends came to 11 bases. The CDR3 runs 12 residues. Germline V gives CDR1 MDHEN, CDR2 SYDVKM. CDR3 amino acids: CASSLRTSEAFF. Here the CDR3 DNA reads TGTGCCAGCAGTCTTAGGACTAGTGAAGCTTTCTTT.

The DNA for the CDR3 is TGCGCCAGCGGTCCAGGGGGCGACTCCTCTGGAAACACCATATATTTT. Translated, it gives CASGPGGDSSGNTIYF. This chain links TRBV5-1 with TRBJ1-3; 8 bases align to TRBD1. After removal of 7 bases from V and 0 bases from J, the junction contained 9 bases not matched to a gene. Germline-derived CDR1 and CDR2 are SGHRS and YFSETQ. The CDR3 contains 16 residues. Full variable domain (remainder filled in from reference TRBV5-1 and TRBJ1-3): KAGVTQTPRYLIKTRGQQVTLSCSPISGHRSVSWYQQTPGQGLQFLFEYFSETQRNKGNFPGRFSGRQFSNSRSEMNVSTLELGDSALYLCASGPGGDSSGNTIYFGEGSWLTVV.

V gene TRBV5-4 combines with J gene TRBJ2-5; 9 nucleotides agree with TRBD2. The CDR3 length is 16 residues. The V and J ends lost 2 bases and 2 bases, in that order; junction bases with no gene match: 7. CDR1 and CDR2 (germline): SGHNT, YYREEE (reference sequence). CDR3 DNA: TGTGCCAGCAGCTTAACTAGCGGGCTCTCACAAGAGACCCAGTACTTC. Translating gives CASSLTSGLSQETQYF. Full variable domain (outside the CDR3, taken from reference TRBV5-4 and TRBJ2-5): ETGVTQSPTHLIKTRGQQVTLRCSSQSGHNTVSWYQQALGQGPQFIFQYYREEENGRGNFPPRFSGLQFPNYSSELNVNALELDDSALYLCASSLTSGLSQETQYFGPGTRLLVL.

The rearrangement uses TRBV28 and TRBJ2-7, with a weak D call TRBD1 (5 bases). The CDR3 length is 15 residues. Trimming removed 6 bases at V and 3 bases at J, with 18 bases between. Germline V gene sequence: CDR1 MDHEN, CDR2 SYDVKM. CDR3 in DNA: TGTGCCAGCAGCTACTCCAGGGTATCGGGCTACGAGCAGTACTTC. Its protein product is CASSYSRVSGYEQYF. Variable domain in full (rest from reference TRBV28 and TRBJ2-7): DVKVTQSSRYLVKRTGEKVFLECVQDMDHENMFWYRQDPGLGLRLIYFSYDVKMKEKGDIPEGYSVSREKKERFSLILESASTNQTSMYLCASSYSRVSGYEQYFGPGTRLTVT.

The chain couples TRBV7-3 to TRBJ2-7; D is uncertain. This CDR3 has 13 residues. V lost 4 bases, J lost 8 bases, and 15 bases lay in between. The germline V gene encodes CDR1 SGHTA and CDR2 FQGTGA. CDR3 bases: TGTGCCAGCAGCTCCCAGGCTTTGAGAAAGCAGTACTTC. It specifies CASSSQALRKQYF.

The chain is built from TRBV27 and TRBJ1-2; 7 nucleotides agree with TRBD1. The germline gives CDR1 MNHEY, CDR2 SMNVEV (reference sequence). V shed 7 bases and J 8 bases; nucleotides not matched to a gene: 7. This CDR3 spans 12 amino acids. CDR3 sequence reads: CASKTGALGYTF. The CDR3 DNA reads as TGTGCCAGCAAAACAGGGGCGCTGGGCTACACCTTC.

This rearrangement joins TRBV14 to TRBJ2-1; 11 bases fit TRBD2. V shed 4 bases, J shed 9 bases, and the junction held 8 bases outside the gene matches. Per the germline V gene, CDR1 is SGHDN and CDR2 is FVKESK. CDR3 length: 15 residues. The CDR3 nucleotides are TGTGCCAGCAGCCCACTAGCGGGAGTTTCTGGTGAGCAGTTCTTC. As protein: CASSPLAGVSGEQFF.

This chain's CDR3 is CSVYRGSGELFF. The CDR3 nucleotides read TGCAGCGTTTATAGAGGCTCCGGGGAGCTGTTTTTT. The chain couples TRBV29-1 to TRBJ2-2; D unresolved. From germline, CDR1 is SQVTM and CDR2 ANQGSEA. The V gene lost 5 bases and the J gene lost 6 bases, with 10 bases spanning the gap. The CDR3 loop spans 12 amino acids.

The rearrangement uses TRBV28 and TRBJ1-4; 9 positions agree with TRBD1. The CDR3 spans 15 residues. With V trimmed by 5 bases and J by 5 bases, 6 bases remained unmatched. Germline CDR1 MDHEN, CDR2 SYDVKM. CDR3 coding DNA: TGTGCCAGCAGTCCCTGGGACAGGGCCAATGAAAAACTGTTTTTT. Translating it yields CASSPWDRANEKLFF.

There are a few counts of this clone. The junction does not match germline at one end; this may be a read error. The chain uses TRBV7-9 and TRBJ2-3, with D possibly TRBD2 on 6 matching bases. The CDR3 contains 12 residues. Germline CDR1 is SEHNR and CDR2 is FQNEAQ (reference sequence). Here the CDR3 reads CSSSFGGDTQYF. The CDR3 DNA follows: TGTTCCAGCAGCTTCGGGGGAGATACGCAGTATTTT.